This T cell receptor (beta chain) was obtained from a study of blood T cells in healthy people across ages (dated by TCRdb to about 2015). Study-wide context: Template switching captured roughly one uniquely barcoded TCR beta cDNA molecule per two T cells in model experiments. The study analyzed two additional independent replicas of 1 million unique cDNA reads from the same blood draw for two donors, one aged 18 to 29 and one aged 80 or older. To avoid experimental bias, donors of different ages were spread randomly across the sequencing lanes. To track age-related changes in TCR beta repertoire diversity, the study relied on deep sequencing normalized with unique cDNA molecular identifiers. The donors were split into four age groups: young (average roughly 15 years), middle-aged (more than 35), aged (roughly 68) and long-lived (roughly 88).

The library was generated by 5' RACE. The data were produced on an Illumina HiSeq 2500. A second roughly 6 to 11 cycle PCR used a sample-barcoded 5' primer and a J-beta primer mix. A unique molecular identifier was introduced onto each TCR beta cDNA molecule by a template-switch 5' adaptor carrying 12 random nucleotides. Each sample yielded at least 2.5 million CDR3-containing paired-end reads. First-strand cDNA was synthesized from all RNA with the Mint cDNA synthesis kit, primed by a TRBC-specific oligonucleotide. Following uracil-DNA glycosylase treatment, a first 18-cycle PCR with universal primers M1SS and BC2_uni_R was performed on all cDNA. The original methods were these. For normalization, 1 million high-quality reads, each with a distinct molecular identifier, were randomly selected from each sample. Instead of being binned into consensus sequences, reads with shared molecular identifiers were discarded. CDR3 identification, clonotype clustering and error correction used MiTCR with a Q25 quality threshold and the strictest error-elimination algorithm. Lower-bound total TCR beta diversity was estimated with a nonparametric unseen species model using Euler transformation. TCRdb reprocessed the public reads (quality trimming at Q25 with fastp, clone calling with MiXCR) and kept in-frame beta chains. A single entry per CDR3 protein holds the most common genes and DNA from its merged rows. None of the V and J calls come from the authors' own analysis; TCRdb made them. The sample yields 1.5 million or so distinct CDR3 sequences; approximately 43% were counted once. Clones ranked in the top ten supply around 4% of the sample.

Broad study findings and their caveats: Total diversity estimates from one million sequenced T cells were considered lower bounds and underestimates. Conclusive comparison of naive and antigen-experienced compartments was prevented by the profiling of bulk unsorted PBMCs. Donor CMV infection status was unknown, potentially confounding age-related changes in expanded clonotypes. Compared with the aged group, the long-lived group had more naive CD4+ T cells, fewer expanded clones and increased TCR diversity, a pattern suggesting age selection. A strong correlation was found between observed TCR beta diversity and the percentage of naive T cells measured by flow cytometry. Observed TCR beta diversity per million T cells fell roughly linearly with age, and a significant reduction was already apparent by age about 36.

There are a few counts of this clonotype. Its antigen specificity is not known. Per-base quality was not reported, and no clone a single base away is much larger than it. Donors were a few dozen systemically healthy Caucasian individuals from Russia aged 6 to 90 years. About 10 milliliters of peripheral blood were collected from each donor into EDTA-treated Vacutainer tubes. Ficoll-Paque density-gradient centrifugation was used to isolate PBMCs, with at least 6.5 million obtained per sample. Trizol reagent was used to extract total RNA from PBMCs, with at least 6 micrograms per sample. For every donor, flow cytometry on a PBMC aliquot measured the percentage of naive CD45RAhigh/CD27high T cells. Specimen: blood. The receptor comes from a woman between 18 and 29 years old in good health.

For the CDR3, the sequence is CASNFSPTGSSYEQYF. The nucleotide sequence is TGTGCCAGCAACTTTTCTCCGACTGGGAGCTCCTACGAGCAGTACTTC. Recombination joined TRBV28 with TRBJ2-7; TRBD2 is perhaps the D gene, given 5 matching bases. The CDR3 measures 16 amino acids from cysteine to phenylalanine. Solely the CDR3 DNA is kept, with 48 bases framed from the first base. The CDR1 and CDR2 encoded by the germline V gene are MDHEN and SYDVKM. Trimming removed 7 bases from V and 0 bases from J, leaving 19 bases between the germline ends.